The entry below gives a single T cell receptor (beta chain) sequence along with its context. This sample was taken from a study of blood T cell repertoires in COVID-19. Study-level information: The origin of the acute and convalescent COVID-19 samples was the United States, Italy and Spain. PBMCs, B-cell-depleted T cells, or T cells provided the cDNA or gDNA that made up the material.

Per the authors' pipeline: Amplification of reference gene primers was used by the study to estimate nucleated cell counts. TCRdb's table, derived via immunoSEQ multiplex PCR, lists solely in-frame clones and lacks some. From that table come the V and J calls and clone size; the DNA was used to work out D and trimming. The sample yields about 30,000 clones, roughly 90% seen once. The sequenced material came from peripheral blood. The TCR sequence derives from a man aged 55-75 years with active or convalescent COVID-19.

CDR3 coding DNA: TGTGCCAGTAGAGAAGGCGGGGATAGCACAGATACGCAGTATTTT. As protein: CASREGGDSTDTQYF. The chain uses TRBV19 and TRBJ2-3; possibly TRBD2 for D (6 bases). CDR1 is LNHDA, CDR2 SQIVND, per germline (reference sequence). With 6 bases removed from V and 0 bases from J, the gap between germline ends came to 13 bases. This CDR3 is 15 amino acids long.